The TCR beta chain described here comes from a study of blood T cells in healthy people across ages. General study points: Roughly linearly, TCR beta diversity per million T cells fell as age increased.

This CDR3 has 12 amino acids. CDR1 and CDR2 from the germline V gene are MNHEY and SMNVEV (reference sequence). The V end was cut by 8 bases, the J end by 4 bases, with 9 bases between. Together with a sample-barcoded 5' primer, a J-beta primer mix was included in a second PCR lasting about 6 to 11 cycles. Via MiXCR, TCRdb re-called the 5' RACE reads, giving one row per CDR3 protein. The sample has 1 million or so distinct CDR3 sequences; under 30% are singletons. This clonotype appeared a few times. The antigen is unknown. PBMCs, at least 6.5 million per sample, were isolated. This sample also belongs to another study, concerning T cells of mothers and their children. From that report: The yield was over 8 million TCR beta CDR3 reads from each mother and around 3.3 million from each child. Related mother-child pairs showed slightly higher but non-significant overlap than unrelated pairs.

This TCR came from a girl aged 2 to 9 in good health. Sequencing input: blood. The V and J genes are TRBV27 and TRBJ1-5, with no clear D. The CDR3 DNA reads TGTGCCAGCGGCAGACTTAATCAGCCCCAGCATTTT. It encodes CASGRLNQPQHF.